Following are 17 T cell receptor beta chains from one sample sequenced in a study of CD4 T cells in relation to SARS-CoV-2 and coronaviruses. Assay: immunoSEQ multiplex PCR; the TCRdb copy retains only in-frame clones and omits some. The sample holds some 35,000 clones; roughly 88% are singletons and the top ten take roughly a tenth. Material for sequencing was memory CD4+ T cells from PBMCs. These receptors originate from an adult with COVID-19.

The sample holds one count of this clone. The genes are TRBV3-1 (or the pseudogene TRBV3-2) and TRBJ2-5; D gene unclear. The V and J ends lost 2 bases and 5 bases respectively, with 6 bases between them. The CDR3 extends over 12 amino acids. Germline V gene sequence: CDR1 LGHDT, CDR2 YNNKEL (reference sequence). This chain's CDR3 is CASSQRGETQYF. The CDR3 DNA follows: TGTGCCAGCAGCCAACGAGGCGAGACCCAGTACTTC.

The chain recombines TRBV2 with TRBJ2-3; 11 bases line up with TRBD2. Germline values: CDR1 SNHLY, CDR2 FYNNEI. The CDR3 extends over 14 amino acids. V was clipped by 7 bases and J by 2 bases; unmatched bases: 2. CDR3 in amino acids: CASTSGGFTDTQYF. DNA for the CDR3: TGTGCCAGCACTAGCGGGGGGTTCACAGATACGCAGTATTTT.

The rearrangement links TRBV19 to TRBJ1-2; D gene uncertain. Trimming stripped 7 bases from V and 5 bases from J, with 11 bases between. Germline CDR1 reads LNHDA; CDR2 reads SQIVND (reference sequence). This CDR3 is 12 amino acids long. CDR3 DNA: TGTGCCAGTAAGGAAGGAGCATATGGCTACACCTTC. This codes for CASKEGAYGYTF.

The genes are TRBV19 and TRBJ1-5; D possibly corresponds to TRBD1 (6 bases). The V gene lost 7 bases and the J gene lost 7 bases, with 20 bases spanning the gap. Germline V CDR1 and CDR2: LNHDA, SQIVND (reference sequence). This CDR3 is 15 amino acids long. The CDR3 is CASNMLGEGGQPQHF. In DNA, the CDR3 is TGTGCCAGTAACATGCTGGGGGAGGGGGGGCAGCCCCAGCATTTT.

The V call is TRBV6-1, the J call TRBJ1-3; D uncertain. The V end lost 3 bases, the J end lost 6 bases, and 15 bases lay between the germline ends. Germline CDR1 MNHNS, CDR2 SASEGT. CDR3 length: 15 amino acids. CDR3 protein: CASSEARVGENTIYF. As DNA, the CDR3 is TGTGCCAGCAGTGAGGCTAGGGTCGGGGAAAACACCATATATTTT.

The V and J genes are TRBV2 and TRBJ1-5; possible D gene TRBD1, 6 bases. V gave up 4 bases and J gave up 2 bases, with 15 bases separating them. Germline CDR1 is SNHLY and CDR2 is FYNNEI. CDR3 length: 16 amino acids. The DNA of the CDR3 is TGTGCCAGCAGTGCTACAGGAGCAGGGGGCAATCAGCCCCAGCATTTT. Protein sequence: CASSATGAGGNQPQHF.

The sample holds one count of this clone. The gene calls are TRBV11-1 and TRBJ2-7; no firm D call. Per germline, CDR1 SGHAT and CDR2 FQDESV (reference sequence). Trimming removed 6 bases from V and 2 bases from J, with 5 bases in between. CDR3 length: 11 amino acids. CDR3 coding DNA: TGTGCCAGCAGTGCTACCTACGAGCAGTACTTC. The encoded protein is CASSATYEQYF. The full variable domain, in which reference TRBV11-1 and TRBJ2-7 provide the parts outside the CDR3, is EAEVAQSPRYKITEKSQAVAFWCDPISGHATLYWYRQILGQGPELLVQFQDESVVDDSQLPKDRFSAERLKGVDSTLKIQPAELGDSAMYLCASSATYEQYFGPGTRLTVT.

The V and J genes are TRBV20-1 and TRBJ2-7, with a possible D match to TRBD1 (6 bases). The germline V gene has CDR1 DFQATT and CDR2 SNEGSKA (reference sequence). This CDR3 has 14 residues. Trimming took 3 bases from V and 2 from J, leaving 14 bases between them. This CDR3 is CSASMGARAYEQYF. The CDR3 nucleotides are TGCAGTGCTAGTATGGGGGCAAGAGCCTACGAGCAGTACTTC.

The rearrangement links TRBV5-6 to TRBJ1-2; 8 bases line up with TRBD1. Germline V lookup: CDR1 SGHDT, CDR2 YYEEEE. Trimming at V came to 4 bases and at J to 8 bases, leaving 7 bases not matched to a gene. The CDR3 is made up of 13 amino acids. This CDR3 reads CASSVRGPEGYTF. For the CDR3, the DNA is TGTGCCAGCAGCGTCAGGGGGCCGGAGGGCTACACCTTC.

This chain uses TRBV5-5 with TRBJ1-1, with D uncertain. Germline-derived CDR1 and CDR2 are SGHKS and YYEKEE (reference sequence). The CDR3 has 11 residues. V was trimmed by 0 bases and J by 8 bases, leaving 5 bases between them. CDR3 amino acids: CASSLEREAFF. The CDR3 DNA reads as TGTGCCAGCAGCTTGGAGAGGGAAGCTTTCTTT.

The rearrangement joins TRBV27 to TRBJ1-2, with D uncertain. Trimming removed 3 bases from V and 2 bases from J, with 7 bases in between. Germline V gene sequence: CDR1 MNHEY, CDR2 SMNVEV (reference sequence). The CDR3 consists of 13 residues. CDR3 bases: TGTGCCAGCAGTTTTGACGGGAACTATGGCTACACCTTC. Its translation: CASSFDGNYGYTF.

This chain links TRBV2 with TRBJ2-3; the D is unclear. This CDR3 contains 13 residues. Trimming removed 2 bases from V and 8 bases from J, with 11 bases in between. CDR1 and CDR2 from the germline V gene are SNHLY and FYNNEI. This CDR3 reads CASSESSWGTQYF. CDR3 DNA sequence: TGTGCCAGCAGTGAAAGTTCGTGGGGTACGCAGTATTTT.

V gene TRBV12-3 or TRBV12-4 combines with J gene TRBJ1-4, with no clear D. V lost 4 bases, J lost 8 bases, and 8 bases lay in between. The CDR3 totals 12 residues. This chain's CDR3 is CASSSGWEKLFF. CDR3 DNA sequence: TGTGCCAGCAGTTCCGGGTGGGAAAAACTGTTTTTT.

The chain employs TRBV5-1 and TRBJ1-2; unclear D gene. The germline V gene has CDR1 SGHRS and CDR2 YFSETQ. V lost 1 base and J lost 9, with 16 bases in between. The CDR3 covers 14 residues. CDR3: CASSLPSDLASYTF. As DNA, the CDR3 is TGCGCCAGCAGCTTGCCCAGTGACCTGGCGAGCTACACCTTC.

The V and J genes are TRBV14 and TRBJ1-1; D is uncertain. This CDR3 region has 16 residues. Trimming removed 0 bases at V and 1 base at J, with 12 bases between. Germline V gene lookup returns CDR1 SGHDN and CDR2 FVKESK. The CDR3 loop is CASSQDMDRQNTEAFF. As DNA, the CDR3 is TGTGCCAGCAGCCAAGATATGGACCGGCAGAACACTGAAGCTTTCTTT.

Written as DNA, the CDR3 is TGCGCCAGCAGACCAGACTCTGGAAACACCATATATTTT. This encodes CASRPDSGNTIYF. The chain uses TRBV5-1 and TRBJ1-3; D gene unclear. V was pared by 5 bases and J by 0 bases, with 6 bases between. Germline CDR1 and CDR2: SGHRS and YFSETQ. This CDR3 region has 13 residues.

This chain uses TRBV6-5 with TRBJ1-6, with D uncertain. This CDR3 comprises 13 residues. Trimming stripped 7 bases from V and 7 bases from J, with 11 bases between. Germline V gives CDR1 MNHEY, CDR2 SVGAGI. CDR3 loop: CASTQNLNSPLHF. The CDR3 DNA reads TGTGCCAGCACCCAGAATCTCAATTCACCCCTCCACTTT.